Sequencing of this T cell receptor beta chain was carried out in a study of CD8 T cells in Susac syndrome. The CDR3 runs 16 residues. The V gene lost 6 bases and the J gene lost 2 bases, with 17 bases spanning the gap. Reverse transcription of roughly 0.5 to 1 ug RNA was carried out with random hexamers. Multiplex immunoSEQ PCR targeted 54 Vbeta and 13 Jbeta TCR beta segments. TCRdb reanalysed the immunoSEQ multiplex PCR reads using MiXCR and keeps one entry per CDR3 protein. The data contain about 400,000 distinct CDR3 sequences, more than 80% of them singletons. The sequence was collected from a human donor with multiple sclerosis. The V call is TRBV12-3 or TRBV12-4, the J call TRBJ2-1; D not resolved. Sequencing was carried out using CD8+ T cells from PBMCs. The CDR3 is CASRPQVYEPYNEQFF. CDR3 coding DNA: TGTGCCAGCAGGCCTCAGGTCTATGAGCCCTACAATGAGCAGTTCTTC.